The sample holds a few counts of the clone carrying this T cell receptor (beta chain). The antigen is undetermined. Each CDR3 protein is one row after TCRdb ran MiXCR on the 5' RACE reads. Of 300,000 to 400,000 distinct CDR3 sequences in the sample, about an eighth were seen once. This specimen comes from a study of T-cell memory formation after mild COVID-19. Findings and caveats of the study: The SARS-CoV-2 specificity of second-wave clones reaching peak at day 37 remained unverified.

The J segment lost 11 bases and the V segment lost 3 bases, leaving 10 bases of the junction unmatched. Germline V gene sequence: CDR1 SGHTA, CDR2 FQGNSA. The CDR3 runs to 15 residues. The chain carries TRBV7-2 and TRBJ2-1, with TRBD2 matching 10 bases. The origin of this receptor is a young man who had mild COVID-19 (a few samples of this study predate the infection). Cell type and time point are not known. The sequencing input was PBMCs or a T cell subset sorted from them (not recorded which). CDR3 sequence: CASSLGLAMHLKQFF. CDR3 DNA sequence: TGTGCCAGCAGCTTGGGACTAGCGATGCATCTGAAGCAGTTCTTC.